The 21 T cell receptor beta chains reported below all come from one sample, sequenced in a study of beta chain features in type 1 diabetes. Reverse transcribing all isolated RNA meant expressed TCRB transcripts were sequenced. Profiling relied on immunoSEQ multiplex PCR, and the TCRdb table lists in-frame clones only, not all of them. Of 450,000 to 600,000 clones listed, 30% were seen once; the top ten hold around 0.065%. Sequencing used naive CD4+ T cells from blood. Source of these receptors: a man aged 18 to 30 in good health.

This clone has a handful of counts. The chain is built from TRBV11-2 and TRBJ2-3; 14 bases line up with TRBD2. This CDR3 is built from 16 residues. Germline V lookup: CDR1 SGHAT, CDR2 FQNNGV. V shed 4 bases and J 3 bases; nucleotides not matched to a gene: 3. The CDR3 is CASSSGLAGGTDTQYF. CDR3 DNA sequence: TGTGCCAGCAGCTCCGGACTAGCGGGAGGAACAGATACGCAGTATTTT.

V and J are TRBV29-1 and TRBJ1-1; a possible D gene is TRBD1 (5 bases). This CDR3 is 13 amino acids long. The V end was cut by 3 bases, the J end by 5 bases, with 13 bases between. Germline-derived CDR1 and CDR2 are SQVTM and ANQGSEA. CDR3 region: CSVEGDYLTEAFF. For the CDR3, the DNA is TGCAGCGTTGAGGGGGACTATTTAACTGAAGCTTTCTTT.

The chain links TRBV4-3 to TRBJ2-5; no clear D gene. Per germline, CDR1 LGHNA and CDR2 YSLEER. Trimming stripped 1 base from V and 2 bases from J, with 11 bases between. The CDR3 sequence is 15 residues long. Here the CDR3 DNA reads TGCGCCAGCAGCCAAGGGACCACCAGGCAAGAGACCCAGTACTTC. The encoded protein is CASSQGTTRQETQYF.

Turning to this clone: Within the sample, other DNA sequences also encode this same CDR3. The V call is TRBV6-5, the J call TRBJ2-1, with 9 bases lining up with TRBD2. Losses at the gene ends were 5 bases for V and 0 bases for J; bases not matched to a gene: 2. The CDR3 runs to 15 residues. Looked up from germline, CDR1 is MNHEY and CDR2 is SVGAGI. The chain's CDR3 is CASSLSGSSYNEQFF. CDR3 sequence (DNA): TGTGCCAGCAGTCTTAGCGGGAGCTCCTACAATGAGCAGTTCTTC.

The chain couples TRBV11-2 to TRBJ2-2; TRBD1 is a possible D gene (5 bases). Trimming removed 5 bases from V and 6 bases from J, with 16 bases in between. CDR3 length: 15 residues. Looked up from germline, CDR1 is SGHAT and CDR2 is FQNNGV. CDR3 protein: CASSLSLRDAGELFF. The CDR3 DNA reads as TGTGCCAGCAGCCTATCACTCAGGGATGCCGGGGAGCTGTTTTTT.

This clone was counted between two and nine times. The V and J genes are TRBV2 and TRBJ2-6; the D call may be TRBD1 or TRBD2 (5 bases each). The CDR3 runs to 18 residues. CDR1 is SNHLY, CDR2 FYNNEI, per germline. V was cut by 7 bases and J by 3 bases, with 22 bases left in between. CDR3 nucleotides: TGTGCCAGCACCGAGGGTAAGGTCGGGGCCTTTGGGGCCAACGTCCTGACTTTC. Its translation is CASTEGKVGAFGANVLTF. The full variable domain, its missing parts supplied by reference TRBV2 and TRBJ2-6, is EPEVTQTPSHQVTQMGQEVILRCVPISNHLYFYWYRQILGQKVEFLVSFYNNEISEKSEIFDDQFSVERPDGSNFTLKIRSTKLEDSAMYFCASTEGKVGAFGANVLTFGAGSRLTVL.

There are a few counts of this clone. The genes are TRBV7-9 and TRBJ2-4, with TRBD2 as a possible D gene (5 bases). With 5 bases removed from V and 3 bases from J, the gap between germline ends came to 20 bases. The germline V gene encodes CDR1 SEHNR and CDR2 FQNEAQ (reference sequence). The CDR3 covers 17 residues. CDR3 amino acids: CASSPGGLRSGKNIQYF. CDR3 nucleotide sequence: TGTGCCAGCAGCCCAGGTGGACTCCGTTCGGGCAAAAACATTCAGTACTTC.

The CDR3 spells CSEGLSYEQYF. The CDR3, as DNA: TGCAGTGAGGGGCTCTCCTACGAGCAGTACTTC. The chain links TRBV20-1 to TRBJ2-7; a possible D gene is TRBD1 (5 bases). The CDR3 totals 11 residues. V was clipped by 7 bases and J by 0 bases, with 7 bases between them. Germline V gene data show CDR1 as DFQATT and CDR2 as SNEGSKA (reference sequence).

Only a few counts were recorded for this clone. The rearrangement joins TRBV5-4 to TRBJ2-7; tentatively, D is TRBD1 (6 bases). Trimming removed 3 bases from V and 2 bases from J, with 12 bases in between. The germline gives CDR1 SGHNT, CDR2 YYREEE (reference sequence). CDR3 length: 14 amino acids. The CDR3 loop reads CASSWGTQTYEQYF. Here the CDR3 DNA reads TGTGCCAGCAGCTGGGGGACACAAACCTACGAGCAGTACTTC.

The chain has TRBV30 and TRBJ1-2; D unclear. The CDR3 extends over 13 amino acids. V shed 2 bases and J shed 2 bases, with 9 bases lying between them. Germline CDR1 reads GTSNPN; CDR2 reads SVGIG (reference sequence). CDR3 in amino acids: CAWSSERNYGYTF. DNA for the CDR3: TGTGCCTGGAGTTCTGAGAGAAACTATGGCTACACCTTC.

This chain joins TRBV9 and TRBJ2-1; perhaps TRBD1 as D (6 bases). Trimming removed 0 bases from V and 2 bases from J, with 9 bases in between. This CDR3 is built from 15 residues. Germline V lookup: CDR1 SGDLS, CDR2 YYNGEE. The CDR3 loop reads CASSVATGPYNEQFF. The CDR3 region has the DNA TGTGCCAGCAGCGTAGCTACAGGGCCCTACAATGAGCAGTTCTTC. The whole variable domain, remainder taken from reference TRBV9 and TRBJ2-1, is DSGVTQTPKHLITATGQRVTLRCSPRSGDLSVYWYQQSLDQGLQFLIQYYNGEERAKGNILERFSAQQFPDLHSELNLSSLELGDSALYFCASSVATGPYNEQFFGPGTRLTVL.

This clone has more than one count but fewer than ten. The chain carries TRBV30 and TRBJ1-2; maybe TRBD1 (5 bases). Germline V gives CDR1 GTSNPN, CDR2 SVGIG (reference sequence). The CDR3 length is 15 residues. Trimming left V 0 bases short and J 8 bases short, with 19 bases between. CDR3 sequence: CAWSVLGWGGDGYTF. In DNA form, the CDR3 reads TGTGCCTGGAGTGTATTGGGCTGGGGAGGGGACGGCTACACCTTC.

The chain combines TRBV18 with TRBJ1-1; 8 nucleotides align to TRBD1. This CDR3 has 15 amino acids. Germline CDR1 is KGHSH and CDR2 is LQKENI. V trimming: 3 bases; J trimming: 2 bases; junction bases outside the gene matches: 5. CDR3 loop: CASSPPDRVNTEAFF. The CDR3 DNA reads TGTGCCAGCTCACCTCCGGACAGGGTAAACACTGAAGCTTTCTTT. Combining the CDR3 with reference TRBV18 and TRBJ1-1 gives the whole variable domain NAGVMQNPRHLVRRRGQEARLRCSPMKGHSHVYWYRQLPEEGLKFMVYLQKENIIDESGMPKERFSAEFPKEGPSILRIQQVVRGDSAAYFCASSPPDRVNTEAFFGQGTRLTVV.

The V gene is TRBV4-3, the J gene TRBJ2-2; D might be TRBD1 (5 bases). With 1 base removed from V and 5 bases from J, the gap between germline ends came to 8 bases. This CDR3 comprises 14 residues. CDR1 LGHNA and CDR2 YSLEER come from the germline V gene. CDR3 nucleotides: TGCGCCAGCAGCCAAGGGAAGGGGACCGGGGAGCTGTTTTTT. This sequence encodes CASSQGKGTGELFF.

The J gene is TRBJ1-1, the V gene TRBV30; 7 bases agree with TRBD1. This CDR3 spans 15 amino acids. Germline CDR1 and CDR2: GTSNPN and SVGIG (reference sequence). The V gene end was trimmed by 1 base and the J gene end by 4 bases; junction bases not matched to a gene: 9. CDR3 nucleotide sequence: TGTGCCTGGAGTGACCCCCCGACAGGGCGCACTGAAGCTTTCTTT. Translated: CAWSDPPTGRTEAFF.

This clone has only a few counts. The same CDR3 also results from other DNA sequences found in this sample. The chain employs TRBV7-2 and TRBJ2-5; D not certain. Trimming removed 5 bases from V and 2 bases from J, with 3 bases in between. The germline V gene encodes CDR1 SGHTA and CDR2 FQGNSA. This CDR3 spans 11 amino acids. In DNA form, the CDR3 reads TGTGCCAGCAGCGCGCAAGAGACCCAGTACTTC. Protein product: CASSAQETQYF. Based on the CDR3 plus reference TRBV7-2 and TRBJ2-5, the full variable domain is GAGVSQSPSNKVTEKGKDVELRCDPISGHTALYWYRQSLGQGLEFLIYFQGNSAPDKSGLPSDRFSAERTGGSVSTLTIQRTQQEDSAVYLCASSAQETQYFGPGTRLLVL.

The CDR3 reads CASSLAPGDYNEQFF. The DNA of the CDR3 is TGCGCCAGCAGCTTAGCTCCAGGGGACTACAATGAGCAGTTCTTC. This rearrangement joins TRBV5-1 to TRBJ2-1; possibly TRBD1 for D (6 bases). The CDR3 has 15 amino acids. In germline, CDR1 is SGHRS, CDR2 YFSETQ. Deletions cut 2 bases from V and 3 bases from J, with 12 bases between.

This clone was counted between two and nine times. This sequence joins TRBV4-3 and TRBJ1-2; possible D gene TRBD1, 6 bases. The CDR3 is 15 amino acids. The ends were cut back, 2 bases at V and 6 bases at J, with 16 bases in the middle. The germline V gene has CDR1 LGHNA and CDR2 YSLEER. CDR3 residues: CASSQRPGDADGYTF. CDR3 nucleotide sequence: TGCGCCAGCAGCCAACGACCAGGGGACGCTGATGGCTACACCTTC.

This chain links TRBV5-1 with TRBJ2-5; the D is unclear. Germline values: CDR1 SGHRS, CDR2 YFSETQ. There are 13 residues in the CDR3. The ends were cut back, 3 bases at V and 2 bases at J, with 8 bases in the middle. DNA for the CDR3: TGCGCCAGCAGCTCGGGCGATCAAGAGACCCAGTACTTC. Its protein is CASSSGDQETQYF.

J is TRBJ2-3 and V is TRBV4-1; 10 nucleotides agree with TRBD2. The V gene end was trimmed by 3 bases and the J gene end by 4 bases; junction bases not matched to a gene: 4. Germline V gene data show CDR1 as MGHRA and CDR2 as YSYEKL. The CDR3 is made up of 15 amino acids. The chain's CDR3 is CASSQRTSGPDTQYF. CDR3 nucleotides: TGCGCCAGCAGCCAGAGGACTAGCGGCCCAGATACGCAGTATTTT.

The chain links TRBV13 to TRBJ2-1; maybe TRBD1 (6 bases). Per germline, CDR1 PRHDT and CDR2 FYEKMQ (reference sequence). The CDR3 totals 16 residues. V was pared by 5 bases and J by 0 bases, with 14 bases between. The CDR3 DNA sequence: TGTGCCAGCAGCCCCCCTGGGGGCGGCTCCTACAATGAGCAGTTCTTC. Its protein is CASSPPGGGSYNEQFF. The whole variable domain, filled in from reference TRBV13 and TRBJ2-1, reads AAGVIQSPRHLIKEKRETATLKCYPIPRHDTVYWYQQGPGQDPQFLISFYEKMQSDKGSIPDRFSAQQFSDYHSELNMSSLELGDSALYFCASSPPGGGSYNEQFFGPGTRLTVL.